Listed below are T cell receptor beta chains from one sample, sequenced in a study of T cell changes during pregnancy in multiple sclerosis. This table comes from immunoSEQ multiplex PCR, and its TCRdb copy is limited to in-frame clones, with some not included. Among 90,000 to 120,000 clones listed, just under 95% were seen once. This specimen was peripheral blood, taken in the third trimester of pregnancy. The source is a female donor in good health, enrolled as a control in a pregnancy study. The CDR3 runs from the conserved cysteine through the conserved F or W.

j_call v_call cdr3_aa
TRBJ2-1 TRBV5-6 CASSLVGQGYNEQFF
TRBJ2-1 TRBV5-1 CASSTRPDTNNEQFF
TRBJ2-2 TRBV19 CASSIGSQDTGELFF
TRBJ2-7 TRBV11-2 CASSPPGLPYEQYF
TRBJ1-1 TRBV12-1 CASSFQRGYTEAFF
TRBJ1-3 TRBV4-3 CASSQGGLSSGNTIYF
TRBJ1-4 TRBV5-6 CASTLKGQGYATNEKLFF
TRBJ2-3 TRBV11-1 CASSQIAGANTDTQYF
TRBJ1-4 TRBV5-1 CASSLDVSATNEKLFF
TRBJ1-2 TRBV25-1 CASSEFTSGLHGYTF
TRBJ2-3 TRBV5-1 CASSLRLGGISTDTQYF
TRBJ2-7 TRBV6-5 CASSYDSQQYF
TRBJ2-1 TRBV7-9 CASSKGGGSPQSSRFF
TRBJ1-3 TRBV25-1 CASQVGGNSGNTIYF
TRBJ2-1 TRBV5-4 CASSRTSGSSYNEQFF
TRBJ1-2 TRBV7-2 CASSPPGGPRGYTF
TRBJ1-2 TRBV7-8 CASSLDAGIGGDDYGYTF
TRBJ1-1 TRBV6-5 CASSTPGQGDTEAFF
TRBJ1-3 TRBV27 CASSETGTGNTIYF
TRBJ1-2 TRBV2 CASSEGGRRGYTF
TRBJ2-1 TRBV6-5 CASRGNRDAYNEQFF
TRBJ2-7 TRBV7-3 CASSPGLASSYEQYF
TRBJ2-3 TRBV7-2 CASNRLYGDTQYF
TRBJ1-2 TRBV4-3 CASSQVGIEQGPSAYTF
TRBJ1-2 TRBV13 CASSLGQASSPYGYTF
TRBJ2-1 TRBV29-1 CSVEAPGQGTSSYNEQFF
TRBJ1-2 TRBV6-5 CASLIQGVDYGYTF
TRBJ1-1 TRBV7-8 CASSSGGEAFF
TRBJ2-5 TRBV18 CASSPSGEETQYF
TRBJ1-2 TRBV7-2 CASSPQGQEAYGYTF
TRBJ1-2 TRBV5-1 CASSQRQGDYGYTF
TRBJ2-7 TRBV7-2 CASSSRGSGGTYEQYF
TRBJ1-4 TRBV6-5 CASTSGLNEKLFF
TRBJ1-5 TRBV2 CASLGTGGNQPQHF
TRBJ2-3 TRBV7-9 CASSSTGLAGASTDTQYF
TRBJ2-5 TRBV30 CAWSTQGGETQYF
TRBJ2-2 TRBV7-3 CASSWGGGANTGELFF
TRBJ2-1 TRBV5-1 CASSLGPSGDNEQFF
TRBJ2-3 TRBV7-8 CASSRTGLAGVTDTQYF
TRBJ2-1 TRBV7-2 CASSLEGLGDNEQFF
TRBJ2-1 TRBV6-1 CASSESQAGVYEQFF
TRBJ1-2 TRBV7-9 CASSLENDRTYGYTF
TRBJ1-1 TRBV7-9 CASSPTTGLPEAFF
TRBJ1-2 TRBV30 CAWSVWGDGYTF
TRBJ2-2 TRBV19 CASSLGLTGELFF
TRBJ1-1 TRBV6-5 CASSYRPGTAEAFF
TRBJ2-7 TRBV4-2 CASSQLWGTGTSGSYEQYF
TRBJ1-2 TRBV9 CASSVGTGANYGYTF
TRBJ1-1 TRBV30 CAWSPILENTEAFF
TRBJ1-1 TRBV7-8 CASSTGTPEVAFF
TRBJ1-1 TRBV6-6 CASRQGVNTEAFF
TRBJ2-1 TRBV25-1 CASSDPSGSGVYNEQFF
TRBJ2-1 TRBV9 CASSVEPLPIPAGGSNEQFF
TRBJ1-2 TRBV5-5 CASSEGDSLINYGYTF
TRBJ1-1 TRBV10-3 CAIRDRRDTEAFF
TRBJ1-5 TRBV6-5 CASSQYGGINQPQHF
TRBJ2-7 TRBV7-2 CASSLVSGDSYEQYF
TRBJ2-5 TRBV30 CAWSVIGQGRWETRYF
TRBJ1-2 TRBV11-2 CASSLAGANYGYTF
TRBJ2-7 TRBV20-1 CSGGDTYEQYF